This TCR beta chain was sequenced for a study of shared clonotypes between healthy human individuals. In the study overall: A donor's plate count was three for CD4 naive and three for CD4 memory; CD8 naive had two and CD8 memory one. The study's findings and limits: The generation probabilities recorded for non-shared clonotypes fell below those of clonotypes shared by all four donors.

The CDR3 sequence is 14 residues long. In germline, CDR1 is SGHRS, CDR2 YFSETQ. J gave up 1 base and V 2 bases, and 0 bases lay outside the gene matches. This clone was seen once. Its antigen is as yet unknown. The same CDR3 is also encoded by other DNA sequences in this sample. In replicate PCRs of sorted subsets, roughly 190 ng DNA, tens of thousands of T cell genomes, was used. In the source study's methods: There were no quality scores in the junction-only immunoSEQ sequences, so filtering differed. Measured with immunoSEQ multiplex PCR; TCRdb has only the in-frame clones, and not every one. The V and J calls and clone size are taken from that table; D and trimming were inferred from the DNA. Of around 2.1 million clones listed, about 94% are singletons.

What was sequenced was naive CD4+ T cells sorted from blood. As to subset: CD45RA+ positively selected. This sequence joins TRBV5-1 and TRBJ2-3; 8 bases align to TRBD2. The origin of this receptor is a young man in good health. In DNA, the CDR3 is TGCGCCAGCAGCTTACTAGCGGGCACAGATACGCAGTATTTT. Amino acid sequence: CASSLLAGTDTQYF.